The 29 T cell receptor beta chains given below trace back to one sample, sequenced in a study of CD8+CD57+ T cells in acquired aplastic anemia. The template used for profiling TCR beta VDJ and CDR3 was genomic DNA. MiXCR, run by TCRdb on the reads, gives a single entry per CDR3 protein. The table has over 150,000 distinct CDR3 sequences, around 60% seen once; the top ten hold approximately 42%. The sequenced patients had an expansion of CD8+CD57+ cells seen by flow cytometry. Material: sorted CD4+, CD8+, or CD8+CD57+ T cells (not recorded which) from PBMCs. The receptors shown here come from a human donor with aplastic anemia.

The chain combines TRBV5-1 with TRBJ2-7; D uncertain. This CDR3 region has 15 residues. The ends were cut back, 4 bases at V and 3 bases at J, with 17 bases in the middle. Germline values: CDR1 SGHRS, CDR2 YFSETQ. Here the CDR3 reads CASSQDLRRSYEQYF. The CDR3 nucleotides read TGCGCCAGCAGCCAAGATTTAAGGCGGAGCTACGAGCAGTACTTC. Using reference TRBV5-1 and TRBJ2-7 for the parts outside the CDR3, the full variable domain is KAGVTQTPRYLIKTRGQQVTLSCSPISGHRSVSWYQQTPGQGLQFLFEYFSETQRNKGNFPGRFSGRQFSNSRSEMNVSTLELGDSALYLCASSQDLRRSYEQYFGPGTRLTVT.

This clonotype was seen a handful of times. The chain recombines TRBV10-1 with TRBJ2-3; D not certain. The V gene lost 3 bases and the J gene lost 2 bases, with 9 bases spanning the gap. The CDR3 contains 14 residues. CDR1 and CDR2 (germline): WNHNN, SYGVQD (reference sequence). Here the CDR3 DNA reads TGCGCCAGCAGTGATGGCGCTTTCACAGATACGCAGTATTTT. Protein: CASSDGAFTDTQYF.

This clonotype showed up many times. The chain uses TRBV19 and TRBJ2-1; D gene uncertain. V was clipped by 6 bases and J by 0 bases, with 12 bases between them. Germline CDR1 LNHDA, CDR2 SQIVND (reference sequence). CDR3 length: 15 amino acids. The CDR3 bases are TGTGCCAGTAGCTCAGGCGCGAGCTCCTACAATGAGCAGTTCTTC. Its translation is CASSSGASSYNEQFF.

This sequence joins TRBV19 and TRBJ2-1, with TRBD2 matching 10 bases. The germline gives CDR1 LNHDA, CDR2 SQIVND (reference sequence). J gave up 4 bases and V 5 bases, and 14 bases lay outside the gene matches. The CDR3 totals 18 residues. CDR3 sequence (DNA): TGTGCCAGTAGTCCTCGGATCTCTAGCGGGGGCCCTTACAATGAGCAGTTCTTC. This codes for CASSPRISSGGPYNEQFF.

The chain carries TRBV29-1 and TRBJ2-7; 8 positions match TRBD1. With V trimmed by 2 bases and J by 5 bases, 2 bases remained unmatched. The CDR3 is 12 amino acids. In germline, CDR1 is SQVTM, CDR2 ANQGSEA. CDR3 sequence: CSVEQGANEQYF. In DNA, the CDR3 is TGCAGCGTTGAACAGGGGGCGAACGAGCAGTACTTC.

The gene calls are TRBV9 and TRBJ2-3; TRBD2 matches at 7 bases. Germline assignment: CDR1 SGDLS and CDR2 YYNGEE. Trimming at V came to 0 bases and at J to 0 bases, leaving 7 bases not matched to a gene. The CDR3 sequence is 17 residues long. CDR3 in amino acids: CASSVGGGTSSTDTQYF. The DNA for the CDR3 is TGTGCCAGCAGCGTAGGGGGGGGGACTTCTAGCACAGATACGCAGTATTTT.

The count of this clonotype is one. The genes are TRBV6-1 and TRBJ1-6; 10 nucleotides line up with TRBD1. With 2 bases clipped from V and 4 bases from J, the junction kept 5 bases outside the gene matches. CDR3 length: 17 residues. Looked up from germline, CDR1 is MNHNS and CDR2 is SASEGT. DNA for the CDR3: TGTGCCAGCAGTGAACGGTGGGACAGGGGTTATAATTCACCCCTCCACTTT. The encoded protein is CASSERWDRGYNSPLHF.

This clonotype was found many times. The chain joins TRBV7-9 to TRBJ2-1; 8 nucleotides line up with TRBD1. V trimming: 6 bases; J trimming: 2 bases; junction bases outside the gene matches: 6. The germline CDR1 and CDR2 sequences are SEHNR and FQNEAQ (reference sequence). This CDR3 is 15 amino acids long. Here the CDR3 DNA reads TGTGCCAGCAGTACCGGACAGGGACCCTACAATGAGCAGTTCTTC. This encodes CASSTGQGPYNEQFF.

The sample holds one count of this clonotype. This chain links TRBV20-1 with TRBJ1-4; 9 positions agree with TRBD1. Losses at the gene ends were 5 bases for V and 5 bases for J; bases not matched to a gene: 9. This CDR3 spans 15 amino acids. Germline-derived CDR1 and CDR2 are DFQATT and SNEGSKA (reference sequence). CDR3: CSARAPGQGNEKLFF. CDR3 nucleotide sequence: TGCAGTGCTCGAGCCCCGGGACAGGGAAATGAAAAACTGTTTTTT.

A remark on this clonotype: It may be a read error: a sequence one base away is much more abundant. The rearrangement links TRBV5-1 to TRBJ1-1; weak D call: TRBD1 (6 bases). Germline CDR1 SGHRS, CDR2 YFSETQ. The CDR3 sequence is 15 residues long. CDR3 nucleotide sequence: TGCGCCAGCAGCTTTACAGGGCTGGCGAACACTGAAGCTTCCTTT. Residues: CASSFTGLANTEASF.

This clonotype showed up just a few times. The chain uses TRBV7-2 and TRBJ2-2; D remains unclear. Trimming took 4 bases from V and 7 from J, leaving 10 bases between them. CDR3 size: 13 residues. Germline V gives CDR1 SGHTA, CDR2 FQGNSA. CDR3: CASSSRHDGELFF. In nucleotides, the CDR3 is TGTGCCAGCAGCTCCAGACATGACGGGGAGCTGTTTTTT.

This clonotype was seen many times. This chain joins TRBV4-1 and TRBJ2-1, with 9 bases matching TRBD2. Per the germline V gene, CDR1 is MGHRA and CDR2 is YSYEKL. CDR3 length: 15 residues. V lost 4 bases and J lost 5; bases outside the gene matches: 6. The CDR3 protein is CASSPYAGGDNEQFF. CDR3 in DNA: TGCGCCAGCAGCCCCTACGCGGGGGGGGACAATGAGCAGTTCTTC.

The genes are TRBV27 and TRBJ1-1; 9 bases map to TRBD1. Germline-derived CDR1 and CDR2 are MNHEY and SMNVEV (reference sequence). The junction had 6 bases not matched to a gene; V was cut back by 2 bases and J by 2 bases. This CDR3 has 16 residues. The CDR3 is CASSLAGTGLNTEAFF. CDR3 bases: TGTGCCAGCAGTTTAGCCGGGACAGGGCTAAACACTGAAGCTTTCTTT.

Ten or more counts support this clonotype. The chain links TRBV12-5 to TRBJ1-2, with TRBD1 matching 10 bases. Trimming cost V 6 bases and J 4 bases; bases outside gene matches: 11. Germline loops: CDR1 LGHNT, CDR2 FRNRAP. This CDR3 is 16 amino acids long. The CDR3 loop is CASGRGSTGGVYGYTF. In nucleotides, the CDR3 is TGTGCTAGTGGCCGGGGATCGACAGGGGGCGTCTATGGCTACACCTTC.

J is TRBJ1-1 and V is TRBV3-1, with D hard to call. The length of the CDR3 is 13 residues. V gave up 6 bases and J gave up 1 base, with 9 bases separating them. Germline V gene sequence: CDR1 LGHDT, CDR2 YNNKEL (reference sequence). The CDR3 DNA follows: TGTGCCAGCAGACACATGGGGAACACTGAAGCTTTCTTT. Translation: CASRHMGNTEAFF.

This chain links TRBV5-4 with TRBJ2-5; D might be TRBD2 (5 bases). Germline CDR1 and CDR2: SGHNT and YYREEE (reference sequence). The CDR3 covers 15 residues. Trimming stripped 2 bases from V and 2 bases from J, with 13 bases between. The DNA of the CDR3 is TGTGCCAGCAGCTTATCCCCTAGCCCACAAGAGACCCAGTACTTC. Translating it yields CASSLSPSPQETQYF.

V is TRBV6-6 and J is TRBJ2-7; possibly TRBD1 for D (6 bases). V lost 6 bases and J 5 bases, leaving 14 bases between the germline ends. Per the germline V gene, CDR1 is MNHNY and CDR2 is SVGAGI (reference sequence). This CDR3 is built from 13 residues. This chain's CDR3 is CASSYRTGNEQYF. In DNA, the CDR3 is TGTGCCAGCAGCTATCGTACAGGGAACGAGCAGTACTTC.

The CDR3 spells CASSSTAMGNNEKLFF. CDR3 bases: TGTGCCAGCAGCTCGACGGCAATGGGTAATAATGAAAAACTGTTTTTT. This chain joins TRBV7-6 and TRBJ1-4, with D hard to call. Deletions cut 4 bases from V and 4 bases from J, with 16 bases between. The CDR3 has 16 residues. CDR1 is SGHVS, CDR2 FNYEAQ, per germline.

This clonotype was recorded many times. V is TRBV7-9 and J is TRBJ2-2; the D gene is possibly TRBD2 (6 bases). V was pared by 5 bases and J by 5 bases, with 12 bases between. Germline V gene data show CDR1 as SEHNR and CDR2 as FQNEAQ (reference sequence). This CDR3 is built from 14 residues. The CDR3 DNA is TGTGCCAGCAGCGGAGGACGGGAGACCGGGGAGCTGTTTTTT. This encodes CASSGGRETGELFF.

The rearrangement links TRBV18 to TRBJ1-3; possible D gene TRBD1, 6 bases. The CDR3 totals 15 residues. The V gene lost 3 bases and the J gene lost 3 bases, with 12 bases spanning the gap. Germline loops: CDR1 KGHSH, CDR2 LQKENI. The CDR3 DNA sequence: TGTGCCAGCTCACCTACCAGGGGAAATGGAAACACCATATATTTT. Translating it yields CASSPTRGNGNTIYF.

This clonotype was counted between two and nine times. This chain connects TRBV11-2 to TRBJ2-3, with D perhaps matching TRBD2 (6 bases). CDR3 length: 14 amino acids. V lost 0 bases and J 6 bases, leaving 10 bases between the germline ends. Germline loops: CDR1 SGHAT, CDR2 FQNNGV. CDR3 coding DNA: TGTGCCAGCAGCTTAGAACGGGGGACCGATACGCAGTATTTT. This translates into CASSLERGTDTQYF.

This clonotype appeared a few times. The CDR3 nucleotides are TGTGCCAGCAGTAAAGGCAGGGCTACCTACAATGAGCAGTTCTTC. Encoded protein: CASSKGRATYNEQFF. This chain links TRBV5-5 with TRBJ2-1, with a tentative D call TRBD1 (5 bases). The CDR3 length is 15 residues. V was cut by 5 bases and J by 2 bases, with 14 bases left in between. CDR1 is SGHKS and CDR2 is YYEKEE in the germline V gene (reference sequence). The full variable domain, its missing parts supplied by reference TRBV5-5 and TRBJ2-1, is DAGVTQSPTHLIKTRGQQVTLRCSPISGHKSVSWYQQVLGQGPQFIFQYYEKEERGRGNFPDRFSARQFPNYSSELNVNALLLGDSALYLCASSKGRATYNEQFFGPGTRLTVL.

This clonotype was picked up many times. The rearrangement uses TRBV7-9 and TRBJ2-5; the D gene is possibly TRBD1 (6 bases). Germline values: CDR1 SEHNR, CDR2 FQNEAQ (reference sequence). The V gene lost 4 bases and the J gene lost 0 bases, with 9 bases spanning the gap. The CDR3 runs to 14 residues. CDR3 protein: CASSSTGNQETQYF. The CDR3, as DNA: TGTGCCAGCAGCTCCACAGGGAACCAAGAGACCCAGTACTTC.

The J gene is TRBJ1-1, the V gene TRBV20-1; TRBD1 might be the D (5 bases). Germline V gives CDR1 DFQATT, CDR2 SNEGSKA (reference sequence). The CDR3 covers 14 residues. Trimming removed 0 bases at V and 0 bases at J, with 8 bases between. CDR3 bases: TGCAGTGCTAGAGAGCCAGGGATGAACACTGAAGCTTTCTTT. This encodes CSAREPGMNTEAFF.

The CDR3 region is CSARNTRSSTEAFF. CDR3 DNA sequence: TGCAGTGCTAGGAATACGCGATCCTCCACTGAAGCTTTCTTT. The chain uses TRBV20-1 and TRBJ1-1; D remains ambiguous. Looked up from germline, CDR1 is DFQATT and CDR2 is SNEGSKA (reference sequence). Trimming took off 3 bases at V and 4 bases at J, with 15 bases between the two ends. This CDR3 is 14 amino acids long.

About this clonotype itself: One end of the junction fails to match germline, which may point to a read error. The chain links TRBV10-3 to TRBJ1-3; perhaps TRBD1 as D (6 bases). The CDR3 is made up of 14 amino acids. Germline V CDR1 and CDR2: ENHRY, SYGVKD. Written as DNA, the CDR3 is TGTGCCATCAGTGACCAGGGGACTGGAAACGCCATATATTTT. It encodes CAISDQGTGNAIYF.

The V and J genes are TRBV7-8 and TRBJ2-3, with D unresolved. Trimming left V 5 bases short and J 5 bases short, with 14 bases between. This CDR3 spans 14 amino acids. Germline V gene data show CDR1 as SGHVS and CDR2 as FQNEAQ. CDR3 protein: CASSPVRNGDTQYF. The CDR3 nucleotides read TGTGCCAGCAGCCCCGTGCGGAACGGAGATACGCAGTATTTT.

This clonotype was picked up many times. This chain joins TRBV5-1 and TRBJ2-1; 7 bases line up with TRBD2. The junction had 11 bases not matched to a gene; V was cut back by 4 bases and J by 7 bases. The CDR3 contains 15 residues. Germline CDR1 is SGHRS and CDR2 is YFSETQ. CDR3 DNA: TGCGCCAGCAGCCCAGCTGGATTTAGCGGGAATGAGCAGTTCTTC. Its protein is CASSPAGFSGNEQFF.

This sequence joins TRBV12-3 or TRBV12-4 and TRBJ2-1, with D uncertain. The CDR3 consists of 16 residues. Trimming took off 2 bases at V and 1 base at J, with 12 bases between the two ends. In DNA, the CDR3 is TGTGCCAGCAGTTTAAGCACGGGTAGATCCTACAATGAGCAGTTCTTC. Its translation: CASSLSTGRSYNEQFF.